This T cell receptor (beta chain) was retrieved from a study of a mutant IDH1 vaccine in newly diagnosed glioma. In the study overall: Following radiotherapy alone, or alongside temozolomide cycles, vaccination was started after an interval of 4-6 weeks. Study conclusions and caveats: A vaccine-induced immune response developed in roughly 93% of the patients.

V was cut by 4 bases and J by 5 bases, with 11 bases left in between. The CDR3 spans 13 residues. The germline V gene has CDR1 MGHRA and CDR2 YSYEKL. With respect to this clone: As yet, its antigen is unknown.

Time point: week 11, during vaccination. A single vaccine dose contained 300 ug of mutant IDH1 20-mer peptide, and topical imiquimod was used with it. Method: immunoSEQ multiplex PCR; TCRdb's copy keeps in-frame clones and lacks some. This sample has about 36,000 clones; 75% to 85% occur once, and the top ten carry approximately 16%. The sample here was peripheral blood mononuclear cells (PBMCs), taken from a glioma patient whose treatment included an IDH1 peptide vaccine. The sequence was obtained from a woman aged 25-40 years with glioma. Some clones in this sample may be carry-over from other donors' samples. The chain links TRBV4-1 to TRBJ2-5; D is perhaps TRBD1 (5 bases). In DNA, the CDR3 is TGCGCCAGCAGCCGACAGCTCTCCGAGACCCAGTACTTC. Translated, it gives CASSRQLSETQYF.